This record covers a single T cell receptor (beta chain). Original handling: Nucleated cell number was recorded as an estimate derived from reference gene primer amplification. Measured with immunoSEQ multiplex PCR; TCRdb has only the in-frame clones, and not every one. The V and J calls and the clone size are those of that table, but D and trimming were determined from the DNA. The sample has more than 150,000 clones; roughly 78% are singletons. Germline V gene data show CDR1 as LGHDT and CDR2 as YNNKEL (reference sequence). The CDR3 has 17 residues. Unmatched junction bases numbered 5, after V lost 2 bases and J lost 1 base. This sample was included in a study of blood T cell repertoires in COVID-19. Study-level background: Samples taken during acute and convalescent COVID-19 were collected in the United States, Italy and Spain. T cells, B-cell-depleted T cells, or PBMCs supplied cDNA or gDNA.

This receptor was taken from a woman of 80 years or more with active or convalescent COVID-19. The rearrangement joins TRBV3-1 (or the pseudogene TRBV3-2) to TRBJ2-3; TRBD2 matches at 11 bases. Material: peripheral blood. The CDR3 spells CASSQPISGGGTDTQYF. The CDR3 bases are TGTGCCAGCAGCCAACCTATTAGCGGGGGGGGCACAGATACGCAGTATTTT.